This T cell receptor beta chain was captured by sequencing in a study of long-term antiretroviral therapy in people with HIV. Study-wide results and limits: Pre-ART clonal expansions dominated every time point's repertoire.

The immunoSEQ assay was v3.0, run at survey level. Researchers set sequencing to target roughly 35,000-50,000 T-cell genomes per sample. Clones were sequenced by immunoSEQ multiplex PCR, and TCRdb holds only the in-frame ones, with some missing. This sample yields about 36,000 clones, of which 80% are seen a single time; about 5.8% belongs to the top ten. The CDR3 is made up of 13 amino acids. Trimming took 3 bases from V and 5 from J, leaving 11 bases between them. In germline, CDR1 is KGHSH, CDR2 LQKENI. To note about this clone: The antigen remains unidentified.

This clonotype originated in a man younger than 40 with HIV. V and J are TRBV18 and TRBJ2-7, with a weak D call TRBD1 (5 bases). The sequences come from unsorted PBMCs, collected 3.4 years after starting antiretroviral therapy. The CDR3 bases are TGTGCCAGCTCACCGCAGGGCTTAAACGAGCAGTACTTC. It translates to CASSPQGLNEQYF.